What follows are 9 T cell receptor beta chains derived from one specimen sequenced in a study of read filtering for tumor transcriptome and immune sequencing. Molecular barcoded adaptors covering alpha/delta and beta/gamma chains were used on roughly 400 ng RNA. TCRdb re-called the reads with MiXCR, one entry per CDR3 protein. The data contain about 130,000 distinct CDR3 sequences, 13% of them singletons. The sequenced sample consisted of a population of CD138-negative cells sorted from bone marrow. The receptor set was obtained from a donor aged 40 or over with multiple myeloma.

This clonotype was detected ten times or more. V usage is TRBV12-3 or TRBV12-4 and J usage is TRBJ2-6, with TRBD1 matching over 9 bases. The CDR3 is made up of 18 amino acids. V lost 3 bases, J lost 5 bases, and 11 bases stayed unmatched. Here the CDR3 DNA reads TGTGCCAGCAGTTTGCGAGGGACAGGGCGGACGCGGGCCAACGTCCTGACTTTC. Amino acid sequence: CASSLRGTGRTRANVLTF.

This clonotype was picked up many times. The chain employs TRBV5-4 and TRBJ2-1, with 11 positions matching TRBD1. V was clipped by 4 bases and J by 10 bases; unmatched bases: 7. This CDR3 has 14 residues. Germline CDR1 SGHNT, CDR2 YYREEE (reference sequence). CDR3 region: CASSAWTGGDEQFF. The CDR3 nucleotides read TGTGCCAGCAGCGCATGGACAGGGGGCGACGAGCAGTTCTTC. The full variable domain, rest sourced from reference TRBV5-4 and TRBJ2-1, is ETGVTQSPTHLIKTRGQQVTLRCSSQSGHNTVSWYQQALGQGPQFIFQYYREEENGRGNFPPRFSGLQFPNYSSELNVNALELDDSALYLCASSAWTGGDEQFFGPGTRLTVL.

This clonotype was seen at least ten times. The gene calls are TRBV19 and TRBJ2-1, with 7 nucleotides matching TRBD2. Germline V gene data show CDR1 as LNHDA and CDR2 as SQIVND (reference sequence). V dropped 7 bases and J dropped 0; count of bases not matched to a gene: 6. The CDR3 totals 15 residues. The CDR3 is CASNRRGSSYNEQFF. The CDR3, as DNA: TGTGCCAGTAACCGGCGCGGGAGCTCCTACAATGAGCAGTTCTTC. Combining the CDR3 with reference TRBV19 and TRBJ2-1 gives the whole variable domain DGGITQSPKYLFRKEGQNVTLSCEQNLNHDAMYWYRQDPGQGLRLIYYSQIVNDFQKGDIAEGYSVSREKKESFPLTVTSAQKNPTAFYLCASNRRGSSYNEQFFGPGTRLTVL.

Points on this clonotype: Lacking the conserved final phenylalanine or tryptophan, this CDR3 likely reflects a read error. The rearrangement uses TRBV7-9 and TRBJ2-1; D unclear. Germline V gives CDR1 SEHNR, CDR2 FQNEAQ (reference sequence). The CDR3 extends over 15 amino acids. The germline V and J ends were trimmed by 5 bases and 4 bases, with 15 bases remaining between them. CDR3 DNA sequence: TGTGCCAGCAGCCCAGACGGCACCTATTACAATGAGCAGTTCTCC. Its protein product is CASSPDGTYYNEQFS.

This clonotype was picked up many times. The V gene is TRBV7-9, the J gene TRBJ1-2; no clear D gene. The CDR3 spans 12 residues. Germline V gene data show CDR1 as SEHNR and CDR2 as FQNEAQ (reference sequence). V lost 5 bases and J lost 4, with 8 bases in between. CDR3 nucleotide sequence: TGTGCCAGCAGCATAAATCCCTATGGCTACACCTTC. Translation: CASSINPYGYTF.

This clonotype was found many times. The DNA for the CDR3 is TGCGCCAGCAGCCTAGCGGGATATCGGGAGACCCAGTACTTC. It encodes CASSLAGYRETQYF. J is TRBJ2-5 and V is TRBV10-2; TRBD2 matches at 9 bases. Germline values: CDR1 WSHSY, CDR2 SAAADI. The CDR3 has 14 residues. Trimming at V came to 6 bases and at J to 5 bases, leaving 7 bases not matched to a gene.

The CDR3 DNA reads as TGTGCCAGCAGCCTGGAGTGGCAGACAAACACCGGGGAGCTGTTTTTT. It yields the protein CASSLEWQTNTGELFF. The rearrangement joins TRBV5-5 to TRBJ2-2; D not certain. Trimming shortened V by 4 bases and J by 2 bases, and 15 bases separated the two germline ends. CDR3 size: 16 residues. CDR1 is SGHKS, CDR2 YYEKEE, per germline (reference sequence).

This clonotype occurred many times. The CDR3 reads CASSYTGTMGETQYF. The CDR3 DNA follows: TGTGCCAGCAGCTACACCGGGACCATGGGAGAGACCCAGTACTTC. This chain joins TRBV7-9 and TRBJ2-5; D may correspond to TRBD1 or TRBD2 (5 bases each). Germline lookup yields CDR1 SEHNR and CDR2 FQNEAQ (reference sequence). V lost 4 bases to trimming and J lost 4 bases, with 16 bases between them. The CDR3 length is 15 residues.

This clonotype was seen ten or more times. J is TRBJ2-7 and V is TRBV7-9, with D tentatively TRBD2 (5 bases). Trimming took 4 bases from V and 0 from J, leaving 16 bases between them. This CDR3 comprises 16 residues. Germline assignment: CDR1 SEHNR and CDR2 FQNEAQ (reference sequence). CDR3 bases: TGTGCCAGCAGCTCCCGCCGAGCGGAAAGCTCCTACGAGCAGTACTTC. This translates into CASSSRRAESSYEQYF.